Below are 5 T cell receptor beta chains sequenced from a single sample in a study of blood T cells in healthy people across ages. The use of a sample-barcoded 5' primer and a J-beta primer mix characterized a second PCR of about 6 to 12 cycles. Using its own MiXCR run on the 5' RACE reads, TCRdb lists one record per CDR3 protein. The profile shows 710,000 or so distinct CDR3 sequences, approximately 30% of them singletons. The source material was blood. These receptors came from an elderly woman in good health.

This clonotype was seen ten or more times. The CDR3 DNA sequence: TGCAGTGCTAGACACGGGGGCTACACAGATACGCAGTATTTT. Encoded protein: CSARHGGYTDTQYF. V and J are TRBV20-1 and TRBJ2-3; D is possibly TRBD1 or TRBD2 (6 bases each). Germline CDR1 reads DFQATT; CDR2 reads SNEGSKA (reference sequence). V lost 2 bases and J 2 bases, leaving 11 bases between the germline ends. The CDR3 extends over 14 amino acids.

At least ten counts were recorded for this clonotype. V gene TRBV6-5 combines with J gene TRBJ2-3; D remains unclear. V was pared by 4 bases and J by 0 bases, with 8 bases between. The CDR3 contains 14 residues. Germline CDR1 is MNHEY and CDR2 is SVGAGI. The CDR3, as DNA: TGTGCCAGCAGTTCCGATTTAAGCACAGATACGCAGTATTTT. Its translation: CASSSDLSTDTQYF.

The V gene is TRBV3-1, the J gene TRBJ1-5; D is ambiguous. Trimming stripped 0 bases from V and 1 base from J, with 13 bases between. Germline lookup yields CDR1 LGHDT and CDR2 YNNKEL (reference sequence). This CDR3 contains 17 residues. The CDR3 region is CASSQDPSWFSNQPQHF. The CDR3 coding sequence is TGTGCCAGCAGCCAAGATCCTTCGTGGTTCAGCAATCAGCCCCAGCATTTT.

The V and J genes are TRBV7-2 and TRBJ1-2; D is undetermined. From germline, CDR1 is SGHTA and CDR2 FQGNSA. The V end lost 5 bases, the J end lost 4 bases, and 8 bases lay between the germline ends. The CDR3 length is 12 residues. In DNA form, the CDR3 reads TGTGCCAGCAGCCCCAGCCTCTATGGCTACACCTTC. Protein sequence: CASSPSLYGYTF.

This rearrangement joins TRBV7-2 to TRBJ2-1; D is ambiguous. This CDR3 contains 14 residues. Germline CDR1 is SGHTA and CDR2 is FQGNSA. V dropped 4 bases and J dropped 13 bases, with 20 bases sitting between them. CDR3 protein: CASSYAVGWRTQFF. CDR3 sequence (DNA): TGTGCCAGCAGCTACGCAGTCGGGTGGCGGACCCAGTTCTTC.